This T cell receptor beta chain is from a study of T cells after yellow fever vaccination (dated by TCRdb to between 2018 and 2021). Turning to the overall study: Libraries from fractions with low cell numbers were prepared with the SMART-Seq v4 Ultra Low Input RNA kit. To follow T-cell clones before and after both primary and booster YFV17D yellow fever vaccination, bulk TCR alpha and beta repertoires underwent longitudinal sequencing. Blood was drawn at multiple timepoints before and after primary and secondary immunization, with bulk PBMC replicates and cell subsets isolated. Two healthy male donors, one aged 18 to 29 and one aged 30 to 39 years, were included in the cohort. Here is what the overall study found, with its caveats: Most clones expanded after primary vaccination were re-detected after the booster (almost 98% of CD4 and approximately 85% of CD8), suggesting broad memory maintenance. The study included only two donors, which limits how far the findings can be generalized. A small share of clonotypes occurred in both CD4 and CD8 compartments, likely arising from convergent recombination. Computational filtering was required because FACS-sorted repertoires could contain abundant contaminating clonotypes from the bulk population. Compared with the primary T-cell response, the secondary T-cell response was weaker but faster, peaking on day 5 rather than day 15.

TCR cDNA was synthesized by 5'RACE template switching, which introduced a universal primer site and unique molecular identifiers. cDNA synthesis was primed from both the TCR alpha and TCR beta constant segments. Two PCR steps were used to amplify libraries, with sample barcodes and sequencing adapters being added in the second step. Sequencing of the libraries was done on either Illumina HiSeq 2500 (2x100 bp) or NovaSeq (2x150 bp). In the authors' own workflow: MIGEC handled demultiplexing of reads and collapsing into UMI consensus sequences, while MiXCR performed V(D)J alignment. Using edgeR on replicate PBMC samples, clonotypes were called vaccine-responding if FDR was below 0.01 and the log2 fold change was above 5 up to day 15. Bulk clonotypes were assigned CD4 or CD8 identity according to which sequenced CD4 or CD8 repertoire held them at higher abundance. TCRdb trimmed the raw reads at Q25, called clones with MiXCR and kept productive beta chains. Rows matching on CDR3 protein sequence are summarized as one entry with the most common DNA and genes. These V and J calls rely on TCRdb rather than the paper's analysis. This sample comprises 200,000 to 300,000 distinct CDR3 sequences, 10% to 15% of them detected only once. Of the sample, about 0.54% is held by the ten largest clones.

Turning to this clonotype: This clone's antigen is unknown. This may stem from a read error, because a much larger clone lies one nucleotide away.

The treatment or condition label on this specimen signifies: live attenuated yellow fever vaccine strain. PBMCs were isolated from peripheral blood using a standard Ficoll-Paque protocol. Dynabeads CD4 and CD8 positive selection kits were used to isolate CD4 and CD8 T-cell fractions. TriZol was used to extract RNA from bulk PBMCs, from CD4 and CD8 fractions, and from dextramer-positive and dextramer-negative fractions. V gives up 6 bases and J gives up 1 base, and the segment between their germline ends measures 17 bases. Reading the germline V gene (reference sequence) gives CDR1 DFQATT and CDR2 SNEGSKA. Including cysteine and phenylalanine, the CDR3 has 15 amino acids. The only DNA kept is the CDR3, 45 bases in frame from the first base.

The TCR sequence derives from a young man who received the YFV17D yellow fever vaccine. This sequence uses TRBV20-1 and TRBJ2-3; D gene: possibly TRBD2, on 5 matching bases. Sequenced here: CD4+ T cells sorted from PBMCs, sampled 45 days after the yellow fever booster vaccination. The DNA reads TGCAGTGCATCAGCCGGGATTAGCGGCACAGATACGCAGTATTTT. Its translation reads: CSASAGISGTDTQYF.